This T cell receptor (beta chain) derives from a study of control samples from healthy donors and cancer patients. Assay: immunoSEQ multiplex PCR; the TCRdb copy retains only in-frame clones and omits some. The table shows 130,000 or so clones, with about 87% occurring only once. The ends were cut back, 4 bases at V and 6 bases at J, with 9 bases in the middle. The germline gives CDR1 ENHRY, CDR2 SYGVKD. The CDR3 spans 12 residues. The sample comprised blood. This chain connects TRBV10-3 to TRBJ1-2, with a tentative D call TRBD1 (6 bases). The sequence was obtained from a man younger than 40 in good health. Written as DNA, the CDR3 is TGTGCCATCAGTGCTAACAGGGATGGCTACACCTTC. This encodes CAISANRDGYTF.